This entry is about one T cell receptor beta chain. The antigen is unknown. Method: immunoSEQ multiplex PCR; TCRdb's copy keeps in-frame clones and lacks some. The data hold more than 150,000 clones, with 85% to 95% observed a single time. This specimen belongs to a study of T cell responses to AZD1222 COVID-19 vaccine. CDR3 length: 13 amino acids. V was trimmed by 5 bases and J by 0 bases, leaving 6 bases between them. The germline V gene has CDR1 MNHEY and CDR2 SVGAGI. Findings of the study overall: Sampled repertoires all dated from after the peak T cell response. Among the donors, most were white British and more were female, and clonal diversity was possibly underestimated. Baseline serology detected seropositivity in only a handful of AZD1222 recipients.

Second-dose recipients at about 4 or about 12 weeks were treated as one pooled group. The chain recombines TRBV6-5 with TRBJ2-3; D gene unclear. The sample in question was peripheral blood, obtained 28 days after the second AZD1222 dose. This TCR came from an adult who received the AZD1222 COVID-19 vaccine. The CDR3 region has the DNA TGTGCCAGCAGTCCTTTTAGCACAGATACGCAGTATTTT. This encodes CASSPFSTDTQYF.